This T cell receptor (beta chain) was identified during a study of beta chain features in type 1 diabetes. Germline CDR1 is SGDLS and CDR2 is YYNGEE. The junction had 3 bases not matched to a gene; V was cut back by 3 bases and J by 7 bases. The CDR3 runs 13 residues. This clone occurred a few times. Its antigen is not identified. Sequenced material consisted of expressed TCRB transcripts (all of the isolated RNA was reverse transcribed). This table comes from immunoSEQ multiplex PCR, and its TCRdb copy is limited to in-frame clones, with some not included. This sample has hundreds of thousands of clones, with 15% to 20% found just once. Broader study findings: Within the patient group, naive, central memory and Treg TCRB repertoires appeared more similar to each other than within healthy donors.

This clonotype was sampled from a woman aged 18 to 35 in good health. Sequences were obtained from naive CD4+ T cells from blood. The chain couples TRBV9 to TRBJ2-2, with 7 nucleotides matching TRBD2. The CDR3 DNA reads as TGTGCCAGCAGCGGAAGCGGGGTCGGGGAGCTGTTTTTT. This translates into CASSGSGVGELFF.